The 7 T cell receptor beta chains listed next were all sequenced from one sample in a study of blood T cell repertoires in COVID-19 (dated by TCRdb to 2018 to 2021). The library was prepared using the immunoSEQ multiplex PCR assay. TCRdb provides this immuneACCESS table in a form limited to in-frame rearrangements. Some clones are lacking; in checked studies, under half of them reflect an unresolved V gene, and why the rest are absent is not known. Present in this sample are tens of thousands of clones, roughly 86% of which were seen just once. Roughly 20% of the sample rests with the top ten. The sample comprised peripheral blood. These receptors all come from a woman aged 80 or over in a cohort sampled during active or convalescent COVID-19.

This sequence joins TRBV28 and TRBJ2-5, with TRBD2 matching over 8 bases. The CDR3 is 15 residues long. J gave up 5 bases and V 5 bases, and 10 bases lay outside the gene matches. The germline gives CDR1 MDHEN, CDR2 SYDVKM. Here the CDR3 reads CASSLSPAGGETQYF. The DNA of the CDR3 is TGTGCCAGCAGTCTTAGCCCTGCGGGAGGCGAGACCCAGTACTTC.

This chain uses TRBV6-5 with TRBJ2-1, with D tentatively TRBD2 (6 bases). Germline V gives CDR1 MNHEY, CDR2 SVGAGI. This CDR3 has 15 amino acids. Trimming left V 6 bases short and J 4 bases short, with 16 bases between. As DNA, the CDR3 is TGTGCCAGCAGAATGGCGGGACTGGGGTACAATGAGCAGTTCTTC. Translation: CASRMAGLGYNEQFF.

CDR3 coding DNA: TGCGCCAGCAGCTTGGGACTAGCGGAGTTCACAGATACGCAGTATTTT. This encodes CASSLGLAEFTDTQYF. This rearrangement joins TRBV5-1 to TRBJ2-3; 9 bases agree with TRBD2. The CDR3 consists of 16 residues. Per germline, CDR1 SGHRS and CDR2 YFSETQ. V dropped 0 bases and J dropped 2; count of bases not matched to a gene: 4. The complete variable domain, with remaining parts taken from reference TRBV5-1 and TRBJ2-3, reads KAGVTQTPRYLIKTRGQQVTLSCSPISGHRSVSWYQQTPGQGLQFLFEYFSETQRNKGNFPGRFSGRQFSNSRSEMNVSTLELGDSALYLCASSLGLAEFTDTQYFGPGTRLTVL.

CDR3 sequence reads: CSVVRLPTGRTTEAFF. In nucleotides, the CDR3 is TGCAGCGTTGTTCGCCTCCCCACAGGGCGGACTACTGAAGCTTTCTTT. This chain joins TRBV29-1 and TRBJ1-1; D may be TRBD1 (6 bases). The CDR3 runs to 16 residues. Germline-derived CDR1 and CDR2 are SQVTM and ANQGSEA. The V gene lost 4 bases and the J gene lost 5 bases, with 23 bases spanning the gap.

The CDR3 protein is CASRELYEQYF. The CDR3 DNA sequence: TGTGCCAGTCGAGAGCTCTACGAGCAGTACTTC. The chain combines TRBV19 with TRBJ2-7; D uncertain. CDR3 size: 11 residues. Germline CDR1 reads LNHDA; CDR2 reads SQIVND (reference sequence). V was trimmed by 8 bases and J by 3 bases, leaving 8 bases between them.

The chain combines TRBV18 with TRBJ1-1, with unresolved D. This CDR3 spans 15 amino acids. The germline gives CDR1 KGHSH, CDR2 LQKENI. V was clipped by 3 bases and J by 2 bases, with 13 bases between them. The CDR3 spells CASSPREGANTEAFF. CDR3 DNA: TGTGCCAGCTCACCCCGGGAGGGCGCAAACACTGAAGCTTTCTTT.

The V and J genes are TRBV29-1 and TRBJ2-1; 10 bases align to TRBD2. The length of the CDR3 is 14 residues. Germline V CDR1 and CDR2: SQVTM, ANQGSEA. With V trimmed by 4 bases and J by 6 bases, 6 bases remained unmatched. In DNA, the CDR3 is TGCAGCGTTGCGCTAGCGGGAGCGTTCAATGAGCAGTTCTTC. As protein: CSVALAGAFNEQFF.